The source of this T cell receptor (beta chain) is a study of blood T cells in healthy people across ages. The length of the CDR3 is 17 residues. Trimming cost V 0 bases and J 0 bases, with 11 bases left between them. Germline V gene sequence: CDR1 LGHNA, CDR2 YNFKEQ. Alongside a J-beta primer mix, a sample-barcoded 5' primer served in a second PCR lasting roughly 6 to 11 cycles. TCRdb redid the calling of the 5' RACE reads with MiXCR, one entry per CDR3 protein. Here the sample spans 1.4 million or so distinct CDR3 sequences, approximately 39% being singletons. The source is a woman between 18 and 29 years old in good health. The gene calls are TRBV4-2 and TRBJ1-4; no clear D. The material sequenced was blood. DNA for the CDR3: TGTGCCAGCAGCCAAGAATGGAGCACTGCAACTAATGAAAAACTGTTTTTT. It is translated as CASSQEWSTATNEKLFF.